This TCR beta chain emerged from a study of monozygotic twins with inflammatory bowel disease. General study points: Diversity of TCRbeta measured by inverse Simpson was lower in IBD patients than in healthy co-twins.

TCRdb reprocessed the 5' RACE reads and reports one entry per CDR3 protein, with no DNA. The listing records over 120,000 distinct CDR3 sequences. The CDR3 is made up of 15 amino acids. Germline loops: CDR1 MNHNS, CDR2 SASEGT. About this clonotype: Its antigen remains unknown.

The rearrangement links TRBV6-1 to TRBJ1-5. This TCR came from a human donor with ulcerative colitis or Crohn's disease, or a healthy co-twin of an affected twin (not recorded which). Material for sequencing was blood. CDR3 in amino acids: CASSEKGGNNQPQHF.